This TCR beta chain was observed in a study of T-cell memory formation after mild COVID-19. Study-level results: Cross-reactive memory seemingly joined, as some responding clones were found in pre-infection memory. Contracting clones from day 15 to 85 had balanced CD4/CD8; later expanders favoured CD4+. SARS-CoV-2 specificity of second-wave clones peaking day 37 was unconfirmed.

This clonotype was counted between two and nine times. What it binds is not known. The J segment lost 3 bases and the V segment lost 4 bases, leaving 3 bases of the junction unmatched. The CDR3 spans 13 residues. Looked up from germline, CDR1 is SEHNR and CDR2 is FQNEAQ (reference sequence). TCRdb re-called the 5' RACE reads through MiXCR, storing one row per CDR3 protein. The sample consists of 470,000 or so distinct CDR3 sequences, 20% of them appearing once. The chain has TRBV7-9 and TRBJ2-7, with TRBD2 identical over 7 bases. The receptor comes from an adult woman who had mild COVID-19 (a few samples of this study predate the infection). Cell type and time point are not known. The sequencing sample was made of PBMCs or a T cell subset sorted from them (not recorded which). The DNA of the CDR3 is TGTGCCAGCAGCTCCCGGGGGGTCTACGAGCAGTACTTC. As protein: CASSSRGVYEQYF.